A single sample is the source of the 6 T cell receptor beta chains below, sequenced in a study of blood T cell repertoires in COVID-19. Assay: immunoSEQ multiplex PCR; the TCRdb copy retains only in-frame clones and omits some. The sample lists 300,000 or so clones, over 80% occurring once. The specimen was peripheral blood. The receptors shown here come from a woman in her forties with acute or convalescent COVID-19.

The rearrangement links TRBV4-2 to TRBJ2-1, with 7 bases lining up with TRBD2. This CDR3 has 16 residues. V lost 1 base and J lost 2; bases outside the gene matches: 5. Looked up from germline, CDR1 is LGHNA and CDR2 is YNFKEQ. This CDR3 reads CASSQGTGGTYNEQFF. Written as DNA, the CDR3 is TGTGCCAGCAGCCAAGGGACCGGGGGGACCTACAATGAGCAGTTCTTC.

The chain has TRBV18 and TRBJ1-1; D uncertain. The CDR3 covers 13 residues. The V end lost 0 bases, the J end lost 7 bases, and 9 bases lay between the germline ends. The germline gives CDR1 KGHSH, CDR2 LQKENI. Written as DNA, the CDR3 is TGTGCCAGCTCACCACCGGCGGAGGGTGAAGCTTTCTTT. It yields the protein CASSPPAEGEAFF. The complete variable domain, with remaining parts taken from reference TRBV18 and TRBJ1-1, reads NAGVMQNPRHLVRRRGQEARLRCSPMKGHSHVYWYRQLPEEGLKFMVYLQKENIIDESGMPKERFSAEFPKEGPSILRIQQVVRGDSAAYFCASSPPAEGEAFFGQGTRLTVV.

CDR3 residues: CASSPSDRARGTDTQYF. CDR3 nucleotides: TGTGCCAGCAGCCCGAGTGACAGGGCGCGAGGCACAGATACGCAGTATTTT. The chain employs TRBV11-2 and TRBJ2-3; 7 bases fit TRBD1. CDR3 length: 17 amino acids. V gave up 5 bases and J gave up 1 base; unmatched junction bases: 12. Germline V lookup: CDR1 SGHAT, CDR2 FQNNGV.

This chain links TRBV7-9 with TRBJ2-4; D may be TRBD1 (5 bases). Trimming stripped 2 bases from V and 0 bases from J, with 14 bases between. The germline V gene has CDR1 SEHNR and CDR2 FQNEAQ (reference sequence). The CDR3 runs 17 residues. The DNA for the CDR3 is TGTGCCAGCAGCTTAAAGAGACAGATATTAGCCAAAAACATTCAGTACTTC. This gives the protein CASSLKRQILAKNIQYF. Filled out from reference TRBV7-9 and TRBJ2-4, the complete variable domain reads DTGVSQNPRHKITKRGQNVTFRCDPISEHNRLYWYRQTLGQGPEFLTYFQNEAQLEKSRLLSDRFSAERPKGSFSTLEIQRTEQGDSAMYLCASSLKRQILAKNIQYFGAGTRLSVL.

The genes are TRBV12-2 and TRBJ1-4; TRBD1, the table's D call, lacks a check against the DNA. TRBV12-2 is described as a pseudogene. CDR3 length: 20 residues. The CDR3 bases are TGTGCAAGTCGCTTACAGGACGCCCCGGGACAGGGAGGTCCTAATGAAAAACTGTTTTTT. Translating gives CASRLQDAPGQGGPNEKLFF.

V and J are TRBV19 and TRBJ1-5, with a weak D call TRBD1 (6 bases). This CDR3 has 15 amino acids. Germline loops: CDR1 LNHDA, CDR2 SQIVND (reference sequence). V shed 3 bases and J shed 2 bases, with 11 bases lying between them. CDR3 in amino acids: CASSIRGLGNQPQHF. The CDR3 nucleotides read TGTGCCAGTAGTATCAGGGGTCTTGGCAATCAGCCCCAGCATTTT.